The sequence of this T cell receptor beta chain was determined in a study of response to subunit inactivated influenza vaccine. TCRdb itself ran the RT-PCR reads through MiXCR, one entry per CDR3 protein. The data hold around 480,000 distinct CDR3 sequences, with 9.5% to 12% observed a single time. This clonotype was seen a handful of times. This receptor was taken from a man in his fifties or sixties who received an inactivated influenza vaccine. The material was PBMCs from blood, obtained roughly 47 days after vaccination.

The CDR3 sequence is CASSHIPSTDTQYF. DNA of the CDR3: TGTGCCAGCAGCCACATTCCTAGCACAGATACGCAGTATTTT. The chain carries TRBV7-9 and TRBJ2-3; the D is unclear. Germline values: CDR1 SEHNR, CDR2 FQNEAQ (reference sequence). The CDR3 sequence is 14 residues long. V was trimmed by 5 bases and J by 0 bases, leaving 9 bases between them.